The rows below give T cell receptor beta chains drawn from one sample of a study of blood T cell repertoires in COVID-19. Profiling relied on immunoSEQ multiplex PCR, and the TCRdb table lists in-frame clones only, not all of them. The data show roughly 62,000 clones, roughly 80% seen once. Sequencing was performed on peripheral blood. Receptors originate from a man in his sixties with acute or convalescent COVID-19. Each CDR3 is given with its conserved first and last residue. D genes are given only for firm matches. Where a row states a size, it is once, few, many or the class of an expanded clone; other rows omit it.

v_call	clone_size	j_call	d_call	cdr3_nt	cdr3_aa
TRBV21-1	once	TRBJ2-6	-	TGTGCCAGCAGCAAAACTTGGAACGACAGGGTTTGGAGGGCCAACGTCCTGACTTTC	CASSKTWNDRVWRANVLTF
TRBV19	-	TRBJ2-1	TRBD2	TGTGCCAGTAGTATCCTTAGCGGGCGGAATGAGCAGTTCTTC	CASSILSGRNEQFF
TRBV11-2	-	TRBJ2-1	-	TGTGCCAGCAGCTTCCTAGCCCCGCTGAATGAGCAGTTCTTC	CASSFLAPLNEQFF
TRBV19	-	TRBJ1-5	TRBD1	TGTGCCAGTAGCCTAGGACAGGCACAAAATCAGCCCCAGCATTTT	CASSLGQAQNQPQHF
TRBV5-6	-	TRBJ1-3	TRBD1	TGTGTCAGCAGCCAGCCAGGGGGCATAGGCGACACCATATATTTT	CVSSQPGGIGDTIYF
TRBV7-9	-	TRBJ2-7	-	TGTGCCAGCAGCTTAGTGGGGGCTTACGAGCAGTACTTC	CASSLVGAYEQYF
TRBV27	-	TRBJ2-1	TRBD2	TGTGCCAGCAGTTTATACCTAGGGACTAGCGTCTACAATGAGCAGTTCTTC	CASSLYLGTSVYNEQFF
TRBV11-2	-	TRBJ2-1	TRBD2	TGTGCCAGCAGCTCAACCGGACTAGCGGCTAATGAGCAGTTCTTC	CASSSTGLAANEQFF
TRBV7-9	-	TRBJ2-3	TRBD2	TGTGCCAGCAGCTTAGCCCCCCTAGCGGGGTATGGTACGCAGTATTTT	CASSLAPLAGYGTQYF
TRBV15	-	TRBJ1-4	TRBD1	TGTGCCACCAGCAGAGATCTACAGGGGGCGTTTGAAAAACTGTTTTTT	CATSRDLQGAFEKLFF
TRBV20-1	-	TRBJ2-7	TRBD1	TGCAGTGCTAGTGGGGACAGTGGAAAATATGACGAGCAGTACTTC	CSASGDSGKYDEQYF
TRBV29-1	-	TRBJ2-5	TRBD2	TGCAGCGTTGATCCGTCTAGCGGGAGAGGAGAGACCCAGTACTTC	CSVDPSSGRGETQYF
TRBV7-3	-	TRBJ2-5	TRBD2	TGTGCCAGCAGCTTAACGGGAGGGCTAAGAGAGACCCAGTACTTC	CASSLTGGLRETQYF
TRBV6-1	-	TRBJ2-2	TRBD2	TGTGCCAGCAGTGAGCGGGGGGATTTTTCCGGGGAGCTGTTTTTT	CASSERGDFSGELFF
TRBV5-6	-	TRBJ2-7	-	TGTGCCAGCAGCTTGGACGACTCGGTATTCTACGAGCAGTACTTC	CASSLDDSVFYEQYF
TRBV27	-	TRBJ2-1	-	TGTGCCAGCAGTTTATCGGGGGCACTCAATGAGCAGTTCTTC	CASSLSGALNEQFF
TRBV28	-	TRBJ2-7	-	TGTGCCAGCAGTTTACCGGTGAAATACGAGCAGTACTTC	CASSLPVKYEQYF
TRBV3-1/TRBV3-2	-	TRBJ1-5	-	TGTGCCAGCAGCCAAGGCAGGGCTGGGAATCAGCCCCAGCATTTT	CASSQGRAGNQPQHF
TRBV30	-	TRBJ2-7	TRBD1	TGTGCTTTTGGACAGGGAGGCTACGAGCAGTACTTC	CAFGQGGYEQYF
TRBV30	few	TRBJ1-1	-	TGTGCCTGGGTTCAACGGGCTGAAGCTTTCTTT	CAWVQRAEAFF
TRBV4-1	-	TRBJ2-7	-	TGCGCCAGCAGCCAAGGGCGGGACGCCAACTACGAGCAGTACTTC	CASSQGRDANYEQYF
TRBV6-8	few	TRBJ2-5	-	TGTGCCAGCAGTTATTCCGGGGACTCTAATTCGAAGACCCAGTACTTC	CASSYSGDSNSKTQYF
TRBV30	-	TRBJ1-1	-	TGTGCCTGGAGTGAAATATTAGGGGAAGAAGCTTTCTTT	CAWSEILGEEAFF
TRBV19	-	TRBJ1-3	-	TGTGCCAGCCGGCTACAGGGCTCTGGAAACACCATATATTTT	CASRLQGSGNTIYF
TRBV28	-	TRBJ1-6	-	TGTGCCAGCACTCGAGGGAAGAGTAATTCACCCCTCCACTTT	CASTRGKSNSPLHF
TRBV28	-	TRBJ2-7	TRBD1	TGTGCCAGCAGGCGTCAGCAGGGGGCGCGCGAGCAGTACTTC	CASRRQQGAREQYF
TRBV3-1/TRBV3-2	-	TRBJ2-1	TRBD2	TGTGCCAGCAGCCAAGAGGTGGGACTAGCCCATGAGCAGTTCTTC	CASSQEVGLAHEQFF
TRBV2	-	TRBJ2-7	TRBD2	TGTGCCAGCAGACCGACTAGCGGGCAGGCCTACGAGCAGTACTTC	CASRPTSGQAYEQYF
TRBV15	-	TRBJ2-7	-	TGTGCCACCAGCAGAGATTTGGACAACCCCTACGAGCAGTACTTC	CATSRDLDNPYEQYF
TRBV18	once	TRBJ2-1	TRBD1	TGTGCCAGCTCACCACCCGGGACAGGGGGCTTCAGCTCCTACAATGAGCAGTTCTTC	CASSPPGTGGFSSYNEQFF
TRBV28	few	TRBJ1-1	TRBD1	TGTGCCAGCAGTCCGCGGACAGGGAAGAACACTGAAGCTTTCTTT	CASSPRTGKNTEAFF
TRBV7-2	-	TRBJ2-7	-	TGTGCCAGCAGCCCTCAGACAGGTCTTAGCTCCTACGAGCAGTACTTC	CASSPQTGLSSYEQYF
TRBV5-1	-	TRBJ1-2	-	TGCGCCAGCAGCCAACCTCTCCGACAGCCTAACTATGGCTACACCTTC	CASSQPLRQPNYGYTF
TRBV18	-	TRBJ2-3	-	TGTGCCAGCTCAACAGGATCAGATACGCAGTATTTT	CASSTGSDTQYF
TRBV4-1	-	TRBJ2-7	TRBD2	TGCGCCAGCAGCCAAGAGGGGGGACTACTATCCTACGAGCAGTACTTC	CASSQEGGLLSYEQYF
TRBV19	few	TRBJ1-1	-	TGTGCCAGTAGTACGGGACTGGTGAACACTGAAGCTTTCTTT	CASSTGLVNTEAFF
TRBV18	-	TRBJ1-4	-	TGTGCCAGCTCACCGAGAGGAAATGAAAAACTGTTTTTT	CASSPRGNEKLFF
TRBV15	once	TRBJ1-4	TRBD1	TGTGCCACCAGCAGAGATGGCGGACAGGGGGCAGGAAAACTGTTTTTT	CATSRDGGQGAGKLFF
TRBV11-2	few	TRBJ2-7	-	TGTGCCAGCAGCTCTCGCACGGGACTCCACGACTTC	CASSSRTGLHDF
TRBV5-1	-	TRBJ2-5	TRBD2	TGCGCCAGCAGCTTGGAAGGGGGACTAGGGGATGAGACCCAGTACTTC	CASSLEGGLGDETQYF
TRBV27	-	TRBJ2-7	TRBD1	TGTGCCAGCGCTTCCTGGAAGGATACAGGGGACTACGAGCAGTACTTC	CASASWKDTGDYEQYF
TRBV2	once	TRBJ1-1	TRBD1	TGTGCCAGCAGTAACACAGGGGTCGGCACTGAAGCTTTCTTT	CASSNTGVGTEAFF
TRBV3-1/TRBV3-2	-	TRBJ1-2	-	TGTGCCAGCAGCCAAGGGAGAGCTAACTATGGCTACACCTTC	CASSQGRANYGYTF
TRBV28	-	TRBJ2-5	-	TGTGCCAGCAGTTTAGGGGGGGCGCGGAAAGAGACCCAGTACTTC	CASSLGGARKETQYF
TRBV5-1	-	TRBJ2-1	TRBD2	TGCGCCAGCAGCTTGCACCCGGGACTAGCGGGAGGGAAGAATGAGCAGTTCTTC	CASSLHPGLAGGKNEQFF
TRBV6-6	-	TRBJ1-2	TRBD1	TGTGCCAGCACCTTAGTGGACAGGGTGGGTGGCTACACCTTC	CASTLVDRVGGYTF
TRBV19	-	TRBJ1-5	-	TGTGCCAGTAGTGCGGGCCCCGTCAGCGGCAATCAGCCCCAGCATTTT	CASSAGPVSGNQPQHF
TRBV7-2	-	TRBJ2-7	TRBD1	TGTGCCAGCAGCTGGAGAGGGACAGCCCTTTACGAGCAGTACTTC	CASSWRGTALYEQYF
TRBV28	-	TRBJ1-2	TRBD1	TGTGCCAGCAGGGGGACAGGGTACCATGGCTACACCTTC	CASRGTGYHGYTF
TRBV2	once	TRBJ2-7	-	TGTGCCAGCAATTCCCCCAGTCCGTACGAGCAGTACTTC	CASNSPSPYEQYF
TRBV5-8	once	TRBJ2-7	-	TGTGCCAGCAGCTTGGGAACATCAGGGATCTCCTACGAGCAGTACTTC	CASSLGTSGISYEQYF
TRBV2	once	TRBJ2-3	-	TGTGCCAGCTCCGGGCAGGGAACAGATACGCAGTATTTT	CASSGQGTDTQYF
TRBV28	-	TRBJ1-4	-	TGTGCCAGCAGCCGGGTTATCGGGGGGGATAAAAAACTGTTTTTT	CASSRVIGGDKKLFF
TRBV11-2	-	TRBJ2-7	TRBD1	TGTGCCAGCAGCTTAGTCGGACAGGGACCCAACGAGCAGTACTTC	CASSLVGQGPNEQYF
TRBV28	-	TRBJ2-3	-	TGTGCCAGCAGTTTAAGCGGTGGGTTTCGCACAGATACGCAGTATTTT	CASSLSGGFRTDTQYF